Listed below are T cell receptor beta chains from one sample, sequenced in a study of identical twins. TCRdb itself ran the 5' RACE reads through MiXCR, one entry per CDR3 protein. The data contain some 1,600,000 distinct CDR3 sequences, about 31% of them singletons. The sequencing sample was made of cord blood. The receptors were sampled from a newborn girl in good health. Each CDR3 is given with its conserved first and last residue. The order of the fields is D gene, J gene, clone size, V gene, CDR3 DNA, CDR3 protein. A D gene is named only where the DNA matches it firmly. Size tells how often a clone was seen (once, few, many) or the class of an expanded clone, and some rows leave it out.

d_call: TRBD1; j_call: TRBJ1-2; clone_size: many; v_call: TRBV28; cdr3_nt: TGTGCCAGCAGTTTAGGGGACAGGGAGTATGGCTACACCTTC; cdr3_aa: CASSLGDREYGYTF
d_call: -; j_call: TRBJ1-1; clone_size: few; v_call: TRBV18; cdr3_nt: TGTGCCAGCTCACCACTTGCCAAGAACACTGAAGCTTTCTTT; cdr3_aa: CASSPLAKNTEAFF
d_call: -; j_call: TRBJ2-5; clone_size: -; v_call: TRBV12-3/TRBV12-4; cdr3_nt: TGTGCCAGCAGTTTAGCGGGCCCATTCGATGAGCAGTACTTC; cdr3_aa: CASSLAGPFDEQYF
d_call: -; j_call: TRBJ2-3; clone_size: many; v_call: TRBV29-1; cdr3_nt: TGCAGCGGTTGGGGGACAGATACGCAGTATTTT; cdr3_aa: CSGWGTDTQYF
d_call: -; j_call: TRBJ1-5; clone_size: -; v_call: TRBV7-2; cdr3_nt: TGTGCCAGCAGCCAGGACGTAAATCAGCCCCAGCATTTT; cdr3_aa: CASSQDVNQPQHF
d_call: TRBD2; j_call: TRBJ2-3; clone_size: many; v_call: TRBV10-3; cdr3_nt: TGTGCCATCAGTGATTTCAGCTTCAGCGGGAAAGGAGCGCAGTATTTT; cdr3_aa: CAISDFSFSGKGAQYF
d_call: -; j_call: TRBJ2-7; clone_size: -; v_call: TRBV28; cdr3_nt: TGTGCCAGCACTTCCCAGGGTTCCTACGAGCAGTACTTC; cdr3_aa: CASTSQGSYEQYF
d_call: -; j_call: TRBJ2-7; clone_size: -; v_call: TRBV27; cdr3_nt: TGTGCCAGCAGTCTAGTCGGGGCAGAAGGGCAGTACTTC; cdr3_aa: CASSLVGAEGQYF
d_call: TRBD2; j_call: TRBJ2-3; clone_size: -; v_call: TRBV4-2; cdr3_nt: TGTGCCAGCAGCCAAAGGACTAGCGGGGGCACAGATACGCAGTATTTT; cdr3_aa: CASSQRTSGGTDTQYF
d_call: -; j_call: TRBJ1-2; clone_size: -; v_call: TRBV9; cdr3_nt: TGTGCCAGCAGCCTTAGGACAGAGCCTAACTATGGCTACACCTTC; cdr3_aa: CASSLRTEPNYGYTF
d_call: TRBD2; j_call: TRBJ2-1; clone_size: many; v_call: TRBV28; cdr3_nt: TGTGCCAGCAGTTTAAATCCCGGACTAGCGGACTACAATGAGCAGTTCTTC; cdr3_aa: CASSLNPGLADYNEQFF
d_call: TRBD1; j_call: TRBJ1-1; clone_size: -; v_call: TRBV10-3; cdr3_nt: TGTGCCATCAGTGAGTCGGGGGACAGTGAAGCTTTCTTT; cdr3_aa: CAISESGDSEAFF
d_call: TRBD1; j_call: TRBJ1-2; clone_size: -; v_call: TRBV20-1; cdr3_nt: TGCAGTGCTAGACGACAGGGTACGGGCTATGGCTACACCTTC; cdr3_aa: CSARRQGTGYGYTF
d_call: TRBD1; j_call: TRBJ2-7; clone_size: few; v_call: TRBV7-6; cdr3_nt: TGTGCCAGCAGCCCGCAACCGGGACAGGGGGCAATGGAGCAGTACTTC; cdr3_aa: CASSPQPGQGAMEQYF
d_call: -; j_call: TRBJ1-5; clone_size: few; v_call: TRBV27; cdr3_nt: TGTGCCAGCAGTTTAAGGGGCCCTCAGCCCCAGCATTTT; cdr3_aa: CASSLRGPQPQHF
d_call: -; j_call: TRBJ2-5; clone_size: few; v_call: TRBV5-1; cdr3_nt: TGCGCCAGCAGCTTGGGTACAGGGTTGCCTCAAGAGACCCAGTACTTC; cdr3_aa: CASSLGTGLPQETQYF
d_call: TRBD2; j_call: TRBJ2-1; clone_size: -; v_call: TRBV7-6; cdr3_nt: TGTGCCAGCAGCCCCGGGGGGGTAGATGAGCAGTTCTTC; cdr3_aa: CASSPGGVDEQFF
d_call: TRBD1; j_call: TRBJ2-7; clone_size: few; v_call: TRBV28; cdr3_nt: TGTGCCAGCAGCTCCCCGCGGGGATCGGGACAGGACTACGAGCAGTACTTC; cdr3_aa: CASSSPRGSGQDYEQYF
d_call: -; j_call: TRBJ2-5; clone_size: few; v_call: TRBV24-1; cdr3_nt: TGTGCCACCACCAAGGCAGCCGAGACCCAGTACTTC; cdr3_aa: CATTKAAETQYF
d_call: -; j_call: TRBJ2-3; clone_size: -; v_call: TRBV5-6; cdr3_nt: TGTGCCAGCAGTTCCCGGGACCGAAGGCCCACAGATACGCAGTATTTT; cdr3_aa: CASSSRDRRPTDTQYF
d_call: TRBD2; j_call: TRBJ2-3; clone_size: -; v_call: TRBV3-1; cdr3_nt: TGTGCCAGCACCTCGACTAGCGGGATGACAGATACGCAGTATTTT; cdr3_aa: CASTSTSGMTDTQYF
d_call: TRBD2; j_call: TRBJ2-1; clone_size: few; v_call: TRBV12-3/TRBV12-4; cdr3_nt: TGTGCCAGCAGTCATATAGCGGGGGGGCCTCTCAATGAGCAGTTCTTC; cdr3_aa: CASSHIAGGPLNEQFF
d_call: -; j_call: TRBJ2-3; clone_size: -; v_call: TRBV5-1; cdr3_nt: TGCGCCAGCAGCTTTGTATTCGGGGCGAGAGATACGCAGTATTTT; cdr3_aa: CASSFVFGARDTQYF
d_call: TRBD1; j_call: TRBJ1-2; clone_size: few; v_call: TRBV7-2; cdr3_nt: TGTGCCAGCAGCTACAGGACAGGGGGGAACTATGGCTACACCTTC; cdr3_aa: CASSYRTGGNYGYTF
d_call: -; j_call: TRBJ1-4; clone_size: few; v_call: TRBV9; cdr3_nt: TGTGCCAGCAGCGTAGAGTCCGGGACCTATGAAAAACTGTTTTTT; cdr3_aa: CASSVESGTYEKLFF
d_call: TRBD1; j_call: TRBJ1-1; clone_size: few; v_call: TRBV20-1; cdr3_nt: TGCAGTGCTAACAGGGGACAGCATACTGAAGCTTTCTTT; cdr3_aa: CSANRGQHTEAFF
d_call: -; j_call: TRBJ1-1; clone_size: few; v_call: TRBV25-1; cdr3_nt: TGTGCCAGCAGTGGTGGGGGACAGAACACTGAAGCTTTCTTT; cdr3_aa: CASSGGGQNTEAFF
d_call: -; j_call: TRBJ2-4; clone_size: many; v_call: TRBV7-2; cdr3_nt: TGTGCCAGCAGCTTAGGCGGCAGGAAAAACATTCAGTACTTC; cdr3_aa: CASSLGGRKNIQYF
d_call: -; j_call: TRBJ1-6; clone_size: -; v_call: TRBV4-1; cdr3_nt: TGCGCCAGCAGCCAAGAAATGAGGGGTAATTCACCCCTCCACTTT; cdr3_aa: CASSQEMRGNSPLHF
d_call: TRBD1; j_call: TRBJ2-7; clone_size: -; v_call: TRBV28; cdr3_nt: TGTGCCAGCAGTTTACGTAGATCGGGACAGGGATACGAGCAGTACTTC; cdr3_aa: CASSLRRSGQGYEQYF
d_call: TRBD1; j_call: TRBJ1-6; clone_size: few; v_call: TRBV18; cdr3_nt: TGTGCCAGCTCACTGGCGGACAGGGGAAATTCACCCCTCCACTTT; cdr3_aa: CASSLADRGNSPLHF
d_call: -; j_call: TRBJ2-3; clone_size: few; v_call: TRBV4-2; cdr3_nt: TGTGCCAGCAGCCAAGTGCAGAGGGGGGGAGATACGCAGTATTTT; cdr3_aa: CASSQVQRGGDTQYF
d_call: TRBD2; j_call: TRBJ2-3; clone_size: -; v_call: TRBV12-3/TRBV12-4; cdr3_nt: TGTGCCAGCAGTTTATACGGAAGGGGACTACAGCGGGAGGTGGTAGATACGCAGTATTTT; cdr3_aa: CASSLYGRGLQREVVDTQYF
d_call: TRBD1; j_call: TRBJ1-2; clone_size: -; v_call: TRBV5-1; cdr3_nt: TGCGCCAGCAGTCCTCCGGGGACAGAGGGGGGAAACACCTTC; cdr3_aa: CASSPPGTEGGNTF
d_call: -; j_call: TRBJ1-6; clone_size: -; v_call: TRBV5-1; cdr3_nt: TGCGCCAGCAGCGAAGGGATGAGCTCCTATAATTCACCCCTCCACTTT; cdr3_aa: CASSEGMSSYNSPLHF
d_call: -; j_call: TRBJ2-1; clone_size: -; v_call: TRBV6-1; cdr3_nt: TGTGCCAGCAGTGAATGGGGACCGGGTGAGCAGTTCTTC; cdr3_aa: CASSEWGPGEQFF
d_call: TRBD2; j_call: TRBJ2-1; clone_size: -; v_call: TRBV9; cdr3_nt: TGTGCCAGCAGCGTAGTGGTAGCGGGGACACCAAATGAGCAGTTCTTC; cdr3_aa: CASSVVVAGTPNEQFF
d_call: -; j_call: TRBJ1-2; clone_size: few; v_call: TRBV12-3/TRBV12-4; cdr3_nt: TGTGCCAGCGCCCGGGACAACTATGGCTACACCTTC; cdr3_aa: CASARDNYGYTF
d_call: TRBD1; j_call: TRBJ2-1; clone_size: many; v_call: TRBV14; cdr3_nt: TGTGCCAGCAGCCGATTACCGGGACAGGGGAGCCATGAGCAGTTCTTC; cdr3_aa: CASSRLPGQGSHEQFF
d_call: TRBD1; j_call: TRBJ2-7; clone_size: few; v_call: TRBV6-2/TRBV6-3; cdr3_nt: TGTGCCAGCAGTTACGACAGGGGTTATTTCGAGCAGTACTTC; cdr3_aa: CASSYDRGYFEQYF
d_call: -; j_call: TRBJ2-3; clone_size: few; v_call: TRBV9; cdr3_nt: TGTGCCAGCAGCGTAGGCGTGTTGGGAACTAGTGGTGATACGCAGTATTTT; cdr3_aa: CASSVGVLGTSGDTQYF
d_call: TRBD2; j_call: TRBJ2-1; clone_size: -; v_call: TRBV10-3; cdr3_nt: TGTGCCATCAGGGGGACTAGCGGGGCCTACAATGAGCAGTTCTTC; cdr3_aa: CAIRGTSGAYNEQFF
d_call: -; j_call: TRBJ2-3; clone_size: -; v_call: TRBV12-3/TRBV12-4; cdr3_nt: TGTGCCAGCAGTCCAGGGGGTATAGCGGGCAGCCTTACGCAGTATTTT; cdr3_aa: CASSPGGIAGSLTQYF
d_call: TRBD2; j_call: TRBJ2-3; clone_size: few; v_call: TRBV27; cdr3_nt: TGTGCCAGCAGTTTATCACTTGTGGCGGGAGTGGTCACAGATACGCAGTATTTT; cdr3_aa: CASSLSLVAGVVTDTQYF
d_call: -; j_call: TRBJ2-7; clone_size: few; v_call: TRBV6-1; cdr3_nt: TGTGCCAGCAGTGACGGGGACACCTCCTACGAGCAGTACTTC; cdr3_aa: CASSDGDTSYEQYF
d_call: -; j_call: TRBJ2-3; clone_size: -; v_call: TRBV9; cdr3_nt: TGTGCCAGCAGCGTAGCCGGGTACCGCACAGATACGCAGTATTTT; cdr3_aa: CASSVAGYRTDTQYF
d_call: TRBD2; j_call: TRBJ2-7; clone_size: -; v_call: TRBV4-2; cdr3_nt: TGTGCCAGCAGCCAAGATAAGTGGCTAGCGGCCTACGAGCAGTACTTC; cdr3_aa: CASSQDKWLAAYEQYF
d_call: -; j_call: TRBJ2-1; clone_size: -; v_call: TRBV20-1; cdr3_nt: TGCAGTGCCCCTTCAAGGAGCCCTATCAGTGAGCAGTTCTTC; cdr3_aa: CSAPSRSPISEQFF
d_call: TRBD2; j_call: TRBJ2-5; clone_size: -; v_call: TRBV20-1; cdr3_nt: TGCAGTGCTAGTGGCGGGGGATCCCAAGAGACCCAGTACTTC; cdr3_aa: CSASGGGSQETQYF
d_call: TRBD1; j_call: TRBJ2-7; clone_size: -; v_call: TRBV20-1; cdr3_nt: TGCAGTGCCGACGGACAGGGGGAATACGAGCAGTACTTC; cdr3_aa: CSADGQGEYEQYF
d_call: -; j_call: TRBJ1-5; clone_size: -; v_call: TRBV10-3; cdr3_nt: TGTGCCATCAGTGACGGCCAAAATCAGCCCCAGCATTTT; cdr3_aa: CAISDGQNQPQHF
d_call: TRBD2; j_call: TRBJ2-1; clone_size: -; v_call: TRBV9; cdr3_nt: TGTGCCAGCAGCCCTACTCCGACTAGCGGGGGGCTCAATGAGCAGTTCTTC; cdr3_aa: CASSPTPTSGGLNEQFF
d_call: -; j_call: TRBJ2-3; clone_size: few; v_call: TRBV20-1; cdr3_nt: TGCAGTGCGTCAGGATTAGCGGCAGATACGCAGTATTTT; cdr3_aa: CSASGLAADTQYF
d_call: TRBD1; j_call: TRBJ1-1; clone_size: once; v_call: TRBV20-1; cdr3_nt: TGCAGTGCTAGGGGACAGGGCTTTAACACTGAAGCTTTCTTT; cdr3_aa: CSARGQGFNTEAFF
d_call: TRBD2; j_call: TRBJ2-1; clone_size: once; v_call: TRBV28; cdr3_nt: TGTGCCAGCAGTGGGATACTAGCGGGGGCCTACAATGAGCAGTTCTTC; cdr3_aa: CASSGILAGAYNEQFF
d_call: -; j_call: TRBJ2-7; clone_size: -; v_call: TRBV12-3/TRBV12-4; cdr3_nt: TGTGCCAGCAGTTTCGCCGGGTCACCGAATGAGCAGTACTTC; cdr3_aa: CASSFAGSPNEQYF
d_call: -; j_call: TRBJ1-6; clone_size: -; v_call: TRBV7-2; cdr3_nt: TGTGCCAGCAGCTTATTGGCCGGGGATTCACCCCTCCACTTT; cdr3_aa: CASSLLAGDSPLHF
d_call: TRBD1; j_call: TRBJ2-5; clone_size: once; v_call: TRBV15; cdr3_nt: TGTGCCACCAGCAGAGGCCAGACAGGGGGACGGAAGACCCAGTACTTC; cdr3_aa: CATSRGQTGGRKTQYF
d_call: -; j_call: TRBJ1-4; clone_size: -; v_call: TRBV12-3/TRBV12-4; cdr3_nt: TGTGCCAGCAGTTCGATGGGGATGCGCAGTACAACTAATGAAAAACTGTTTTTT; cdr3_aa: CASSSMGMRSTTNEKLFF
d_call: TRBD1; j_call: TRBJ1-5; clone_size: -; v_call: TRBV28; cdr3_nt: TGTGCCAGCAGTCTATCTACAGGGGACCCAAATCAGCCCCAGCATTTT; cdr3_aa: CASSLSTGDPNQPQHF